This entry lists 23 T cell receptor beta chains sequenced from one sample in a study of T cells in Graves' hyperthyroidism and ophthalmopathy. Regions amplified from RNA transcripts were the TCR beta CDR3 regions. HTBI primers drove first-round RT-PCR of the TCR CDR3. MiXCR, applied by TCRdb to the multiplex PCR reads, yields one record per CDR3 protein. Of roughly 300,000 distinct CDR3 sequences listed, approximately 14% are singletons. The specimen sequenced was blood. Source of these receptors: a woman in her 30s with Graves' hyperthyroidism.

This chain joins TRBV20-1 and TRBJ2-7; D is perhaps TRBD2 (6 bases). The CDR3 extends over 13 amino acids. Between the trimmed V and J ends, which lost 5 bases and 3 bases, there was a span of 14 bases. Germline CDR1 and CDR2: DFQATT and SNEGSKA (reference sequence). CDR3 sequence reads: CSAAGLSSYEQYF. The CDR3 nucleotides are TGCAGTGCTGCCGGACTATCCAGCTACGAGCAGTACTTC.

This clonotype has more than one count but fewer than ten. The chain employs TRBV15 and TRBJ2-2; 7 bases fit TRBD1. CDR1 and CDR2 from the germline V gene are LNHNV and YYDKDF (reference sequence). The V segment lost 3 bases and the J segment 4 bases; nucleotides outside the gene matches: 5. This CDR3 comprises 15 residues. CDR3 DNA: TGTGCCACCAGCAGTTTCAGGGGGAGCACCGGGGAGCTGTTTTTT. As protein: CATSSFRGSTGELFF.

This clonotype was seen repeatedly, ten times or more. CDR3 region: CASGTGNTEAFF. CDR3 sequence (DNA): TGTGCCAGCGGGACAGGGAACACTGAAGCTTTCTTT. J is TRBJ1-1 and V is TRBV27, with 8 bases lining up with TRBD1. This CDR3 comprises 12 residues. Germline V lookup: CDR1 MNHEY, CDR2 SMNVEV (reference sequence). With V trimmed by 8 bases and J by 1 base, 0 bases remained unmatched.

In this sample, this clonotype turned up a few times. The V gene is TRBV27, the J gene TRBJ2-2; 9 nucleotides agree with TRBD2. Per the germline V gene, CDR1 is MNHEY and CDR2 is SMNVEV (reference sequence). V dropped 8 bases and J dropped 3; count of bases not matched to a gene: 7. The CDR3 sequence is 15 residues long. The DNA of the CDR3 is TGTGCCAGCCTGCTGACTAGCGGTTACACCGGGGAGCTGTTTTTT. This encodes CASLLTSGYTGELFF.

This clonotype occurred many times. This chain connects TRBV6-1 to TRBJ2-1, with 10 bases aligning to TRBD2. Germline V gives CDR1 MNHNS, CDR2 SASEGT. This CDR3 region has 14 residues. With V trimmed by 0 bases and J by 9 bases, 2 bases remained unmatched. The CDR3 DNA reads TGTGCCAGCAGTGAAGCGGGGACTAGCGTTGAGCAGTTCTTC. This sequence encodes CASSEAGTSVEQFF.

This clonotype showed up just a few times. The V call is TRBV28, the J call TRBJ2-1, with unresolved D. This CDR3 contains 12 residues. Germline V gives CDR1 MDHEN, CDR2 SYDVKM. The CDR3 nucleotides are TGTGCTATACACAGCTCCTACAATGAGCAGTTCTTC. It specifies CAIHSSYNEQFF.

In its sample, this clonotype was seen many times. Here the CDR3 DNA reads TGTGCCAGCAGCCCCCGGGGACTAGAGGGAGAGCAGTACTTC. Its translation is CASSPRGLEGEQYF. This chain links TRBV27 with TRBJ2-7, with TRBD2 matching 8 bases. After removal of 6 bases from V and 7 bases from J, the junction contained 11 bases not matched to a gene. The germline CDR1 and CDR2 sequences are MNHEY and SMNVEV (reference sequence). The CDR3 totals 14 residues.

This clonotype was counted a few times. The chain carries TRBV6-5 and TRBJ2-2; D call uncertain. There are 13 residues in the CDR3. Trimming shortened V by 2 bases and J by 7 bases, and 8 bases separated the two germline ends. The germline CDR1 and CDR2 sequences are MNHEY and SVGAGI. The CDR3 here is CASSYPGLGELFF. As DNA, the CDR3 is TGTGCCAGCAGTTACCCGGGCCTCGGGGAGCTGTTTTTT.

V and J are TRBV29-1 and TRBJ2-7, with no clear D. With 4 bases removed from V and 3 bases from J, the gap between germline ends came to 13 bases. In germline, CDR1 is SQVTM, CDR2 ANQGSEA. The CDR3 covers 13 residues. Here the CDR3 DNA reads TGCAGCGTTGTCTCGGCCAGCCTCTACGAGCAGTACTTC. Its translation: CSVVSASLYEQYF.

With regard to this clonotype: A much larger clone lies one base from this, so it may be a read error. The V and J genes are TRBV18 and TRBJ2-7; 13 bases map to TRBD2. Germline lookup yields CDR1 KGHSH and CDR2 LQKENI. CDR3 length equals 15 residues. The CDR3, as DNA: TGTGCCAGCTCACCAGGGACTAGCGGGAAGTACGAGCAGCACTTC. The encoded protein is CASSPGTSGKYEQHF.

This clonotype was picked up many times. The V and J genes are TRBV28 and TRBJ2-5, with 11 bases fitting TRBD2. After removal of 6 bases from V and 1 base from J, the junction contained 10 bases not matched to a gene. Germline CDR1 is MDHEN and CDR2 is SYDVKM. There are 17 residues in the CDR3. In DNA form, the CDR3 reads TGTGCCAGCAGCCGAGCAGCTAGCGGGGGGCTCCAAGAGACCCAGTACTTC. Amino acids: CASSRAASGGLQETQYF.

Comment on this clonotype: A much bigger clone sits one base away, suggesting this may be a read error. The J gene is TRBJ2-7, the V gene TRBV2; TRBD2 aligns across 9 bases. Germline V gene sequence: CDR1 SNHLY, CDR2 FYNNEI. The length of the CDR3 is 16 residues. Trimming removed 8 bases from V and 3 bases from J; junction bases left unmatched: 14. The CDR3 protein is CASQDSIAGANYEQYF. As DNA, the CDR3 is TGTGCCAGCCAGGACAGTATAGCGGGAGCCAACTACGAGCAGTACTTC.

This clonotype has a count of ten or more. This chain connects TRBV3-1 to TRBJ1-6; D not certain. Trimming left V 3 bases short and J 8 bases short, with 11 bases between. CDR1 is LGHDT, CDR2 YNNKEL, per germline (reference sequence). The CDR3 length is 14 residues. The CDR3 spells CASSQQARDSPLHF. In nucleotides, the CDR3 is TGTGCCAGCAGCCAGCAAGCTAGGGATTCACCCCTCCACTTT.

This clonotype was found many times. The chain links TRBV20-1 to TRBJ2-3; D unclear. The length of the CDR3 is 10 residues. V lost 6 bases and J lost 6, with 7 bases in between. In germline, CDR1 is DFQATT, CDR2 SNEGSKA (reference sequence). This CDR3 is CSAMRDTQYF. The CDR3 region has the DNA TGCAGTGCCATGCGGGATACGCAGTATTTT.

This clonotype was counted at least ten times. This chain joins TRBV7-2 and TRBJ2-3; D possibly corresponds to TRBD2 (6 bases). Trimming left V 0 bases short and J 4 bases short, with 14 bases between. The V gene's germline CDR1 is SGHTA and CDR2 FQGNSA. The CDR3 consists of 16 residues. The CDR3 bases are TGTGCCAGCAGCTTAGCTAGCGGTACGAGGGCAGATACGCAGTATTTT. Its translation: CASSLASGTRADTQYF. The variable domain in full, completed from reference TRBV7-2 and TRBJ2-3, reads GAGVSQSPSNKVTEKGKDVELRCDPISGHTALYWYRQSLGQGLEFLIYFQGNSAPDKSGLPSDRFSAERTGGSVSTLTIQRTQQEDSAVYLCASSLASGTRADTQYFGPGTRLTVL.

This clonotype was counted a single time. A much larger clone sits a single nucleotide away, making a read error possible. The rearrangement links TRBV20-1 to TRBJ2-3; D gene unclear. The germline V and J ends were trimmed by 5 bases and 0 bases, with 15 bases remaining between them. This CDR3 region has 15 residues. The germline gives CDR1 DFQATT, CDR2 SNEGSKA (reference sequence). The CDR3 DNA reads TGCAGTGCTCCGTCTTTTCCGAGTAGCACAGATACGCAGTATTTT. Its protein product is CSAPSFPSSTDTQYF.

This clonotype occurred many times. The chain is built from TRBV27 and TRBJ2-6, with D perhaps assigned TRBD1 or TRBD2 (5 bases each). Germline V gene sequence: CDR1 MNHEY, CDR2 SMNVEV (reference sequence). Trimming took off 3 bases at V and 0 bases at J, with 12 bases between the two ends. The CDR3 totals 17 residues. The CDR3 region is CASSLGRSVSGANVLTF. DNA for the CDR3: TGTGCCAGCAGTTTGGGACGGAGCGTCTCTGGGGCCAACGTCCTGACTTTC.

This clonotype was recorded at least ten times. This rearrangement joins TRBV20-1 to TRBJ1-1; TRBD1 might be the D (6 bases). The germline V gene encodes CDR1 DFQATT and CDR2 SNEGSKA (reference sequence). This CDR3 is 13 amino acids long. V dropped 5 bases and J dropped 11 bases, with 21 bases sitting between them. The CDR3 DNA reads TGCAGTGCTCCGGCCCATACAGGGAGAGAGGCTTTCTTT. Translated, it gives CSAPAHTGREAFF.

The table lists this clonotype with many counts. CDR3 DNA sequence: TGCAGTGCTAGAGATCTCAAGCGGGAGAACAATGAGCAGTTCTTC. Its protein is CSARDLKRENNEQFF. The chain joins TRBV20-1 to TRBJ2-1; 8 nucleotides match TRBD2. This CDR3 region has 15 residues. Germline CDR1 and CDR2: DFQATT and SNEGSKA (reference sequence). V shed 0 bases and J 5 bases; nucleotides not matched to a gene: 6.

This clonotype has a handful of counts. The gene calls are TRBV18 and TRBJ2-3; 10 positions agree with TRBD1. The CDR3 length is 16 residues. The germline gives CDR1 KGHSH, CDR2 LQKENI. J was trimmed by 2 bases and V by 3 bases; bases with no gene match: 5. CDR3: CASSPTGGIATDTQYF. The CDR3 bases are TGTGCCAGCTCACCGACAGGGGGCATTGCCACAGATACGCAGTATTTT.

As concerns this clonotype: It may be a read error: a sequence one base away is much more abundant. V usage is TRBV10-1 and J usage is TRBJ2-7; maybe TRBD1 (6 bases). CDR1 is WNHNN, CDR2 SYGVQD, per germline (reference sequence). The CDR3 extends over 13 amino acids. Trimming removed 5 bases at V and 3 bases at J, with 11 bases between. The CDR3 region has the DNA TGCGCCAGCAGTAAAGGGACAAGCTACGAGCAGTACTTC. Translating gives CASSKGTSYEQYF.

This clonotype was seen many times. The chain links TRBV7-6 to TRBJ2-7; perhaps TRBD1 as D (6 bases). Germline-derived CDR1 and CDR2 are SGHVS and FNYEAQ. The CDR3 length is 15 residues. V gave up 1 base and J gave up 0 bases, with 10 bases separating them. The CDR3: CASSLGGQSSYEQYF. DNA for the CDR3: TGTGCCAGCAGCTTAGGAGGACAGAGCTCCTACGAGCAGTACTTC.

This clonotype appeared many times. The genes are TRBV30 and TRBJ2-1; 10 bases map to TRBD2. The CDR3 is 18 amino acids. Germline-derived CDR1 and CDR2 are GTSNPN and SVGIG (reference sequence). The V gene end was trimmed by 1 base and the J gene end by 8 bases; junction bases not matched to a gene: 17. The CDR3 nucleotides read TGTGCCTGGAGTGCCCTGGATACCCCTAGCGGGAGACCCTATGAGCAGTTCTTC. Protein product: CAWSALDTPSGRPYEQFF.